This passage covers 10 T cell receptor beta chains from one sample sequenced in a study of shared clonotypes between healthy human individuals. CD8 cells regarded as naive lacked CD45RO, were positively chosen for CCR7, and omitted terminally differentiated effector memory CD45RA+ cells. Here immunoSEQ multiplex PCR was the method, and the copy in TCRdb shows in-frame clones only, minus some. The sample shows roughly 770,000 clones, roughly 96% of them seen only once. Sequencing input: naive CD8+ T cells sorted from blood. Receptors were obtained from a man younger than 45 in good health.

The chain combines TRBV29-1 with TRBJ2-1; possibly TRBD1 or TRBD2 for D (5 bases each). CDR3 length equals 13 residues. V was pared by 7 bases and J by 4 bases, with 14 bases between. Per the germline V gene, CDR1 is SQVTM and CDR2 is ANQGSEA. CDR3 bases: TGCAGCGCGCCGGGACCCCAATACAATGAGCAGTTCTTC. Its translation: CSAPGPQYNEQFF.

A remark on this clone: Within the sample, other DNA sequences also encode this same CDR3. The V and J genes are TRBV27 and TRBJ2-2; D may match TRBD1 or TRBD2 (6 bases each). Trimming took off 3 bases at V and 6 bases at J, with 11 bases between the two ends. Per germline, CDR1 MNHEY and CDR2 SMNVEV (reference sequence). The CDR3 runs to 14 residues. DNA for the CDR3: TGTGCCAGCAGTTTGTTGGGGGGCCCCGGGGAGCTGTTTTTT. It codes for CASSLLGGPGELFF.

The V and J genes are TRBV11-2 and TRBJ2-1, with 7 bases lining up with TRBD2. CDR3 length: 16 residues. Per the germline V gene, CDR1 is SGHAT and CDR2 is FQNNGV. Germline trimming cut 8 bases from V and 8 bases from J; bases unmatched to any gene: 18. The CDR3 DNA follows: TGTGCCAGCCTCCCGGGGGGAGGCGCCAGGCTGGATGAGCAGTTCTTC. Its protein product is CASLPGGGARLDEQFF.

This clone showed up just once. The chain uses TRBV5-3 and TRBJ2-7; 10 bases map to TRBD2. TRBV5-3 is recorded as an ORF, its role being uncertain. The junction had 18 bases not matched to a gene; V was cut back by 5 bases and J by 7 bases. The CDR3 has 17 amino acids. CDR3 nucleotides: TGTGCCAGAAGACCGCCGGGACTAGCGCCCAACGGGAGGGAGCAGTACTTC. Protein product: CARRPPGLAPNGREQYF.

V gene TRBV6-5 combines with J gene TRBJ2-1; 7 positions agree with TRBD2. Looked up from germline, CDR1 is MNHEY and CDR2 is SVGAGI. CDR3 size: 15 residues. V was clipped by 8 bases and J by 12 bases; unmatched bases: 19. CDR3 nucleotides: TGTGCCAGCGAGGGAGGCAGACGCGGGAGTCAAGGGCAGTTCTTC. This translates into CASEGGRRGSQGQFF.

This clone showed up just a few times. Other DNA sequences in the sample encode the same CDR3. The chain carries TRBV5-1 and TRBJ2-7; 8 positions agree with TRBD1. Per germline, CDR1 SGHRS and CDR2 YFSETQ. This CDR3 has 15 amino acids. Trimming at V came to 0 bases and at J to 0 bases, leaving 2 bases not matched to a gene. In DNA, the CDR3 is TGCGCCAGCAGCTTGGGAACAGGGGGCTCCTACGAGCAGTACTTC. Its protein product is CASSLGTGGSYEQYF.

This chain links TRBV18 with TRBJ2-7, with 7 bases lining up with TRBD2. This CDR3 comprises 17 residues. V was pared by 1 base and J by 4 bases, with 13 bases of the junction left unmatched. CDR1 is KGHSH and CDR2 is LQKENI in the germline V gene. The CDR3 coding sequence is TGTGCCAGCTCACCACACATGGGTGGGCGGGAGCCTTACGAGCAGTACTTC. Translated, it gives CASSPHMGGREPYEQYF.

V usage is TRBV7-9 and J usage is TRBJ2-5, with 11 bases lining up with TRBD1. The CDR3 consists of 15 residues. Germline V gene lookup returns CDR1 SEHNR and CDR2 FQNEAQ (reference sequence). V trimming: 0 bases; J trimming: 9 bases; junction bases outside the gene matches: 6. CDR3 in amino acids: CASSLAGDRGTAQYF. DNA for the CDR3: TGTGCCAGCAGCTTAGCAGGGGACAGGGGGACCGCCCAGTACTTC.

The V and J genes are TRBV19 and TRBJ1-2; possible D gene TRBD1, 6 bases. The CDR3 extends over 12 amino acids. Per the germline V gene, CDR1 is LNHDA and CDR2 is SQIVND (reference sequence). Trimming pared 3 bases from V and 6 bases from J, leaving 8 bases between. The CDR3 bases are TGTGCCAGTAGTATTTGGGGGCATGGCTACACCTTC. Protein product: CASSIWGHGYTF.

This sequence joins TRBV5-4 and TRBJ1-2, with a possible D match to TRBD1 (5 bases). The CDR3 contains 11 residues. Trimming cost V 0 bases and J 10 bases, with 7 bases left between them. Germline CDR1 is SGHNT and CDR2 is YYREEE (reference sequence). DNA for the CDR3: TGTGCCAGCAGCTTGGAAGGGGTCTACACCTTC. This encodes CASSLEGVYTF.